The 32 T cell receptor beta chains below come from one sample, sequenced in a study of identical twins. In TCRdb, the 5' RACE reads were re-called with MiXCR into one record per CDR3 protein. The sample includes 500,000 or so distinct CDR3 sequences, roughly 13% of them seen just once. This sample also belongs to another study, concerning yellow fever vaccine responses in identical twins.

The sequenced sample was CD4+ T cells sorted from blood. These receptors all stem from a woman aged 18-35 years in good health.

This clonotype showed up just a few times. The chain couples TRBV7-7 to TRBJ2-2; 9 bases line up with TRBD2. Germline CDR1 and CDR2: SSHAT and FNYEAQ (reference sequence). The CDR3 contains 14 residues. The CDR3 protein is CASTAGGRTGELFF. The CDR3 DNA is TGTGCTAGTACCGCGGGAGGGAGGACCGGGGAGCTGTTTTTT. The entire variable domain, with the rest obtained from reference TRBV7-7 and TRBJ2-2, is as follows: GAGVSQSPRYKVTKRGQDVTLRCDPISSHATLYWYQQALGQGPEFLTYFNYEAQPDKSGLPSDRFSAERPEGSISTLTIQRTEQRDSAMYRCASTAGGRTGELFFGEGSRLTVL.

This clonotype was seen a handful of times. The chain is built from TRBV29-1 and TRBJ2-1; possibly TRBD2 for D (6 bases). Between the trimmed V and J ends, which lost 7 bases and 0 bases, there was a span of 13 bases. Germline-derived CDR1 and CDR2 are SQVTM and ANQGSEA. This CDR3 is 14 amino acids long. This CDR3 is CSASRLVSYNEQFF. Here the CDR3 DNA reads TGCAGCGCTTCCCGACTAGTCTCCTACAATGAGCAGTTCTTC.

At least ten counts were recorded for this clonotype. The gene calls are TRBV29-1 and TRBJ2-7; D possibly corresponds to TRBD1 (7 bases). V lost 7 bases, J lost 4 bases, and 14 bases lay in between. CDR1 is SQVTM and CDR2 is ANQGSEA in the germline V gene. The CDR3 is 12 amino acids. CDR3 DNA sequence: TGCAGCGGCACAGGGGCGGGATACGAGCAGTACTTC. Translating gives CSGTGAGYEQYF.

The table lists this clonotype with many counts. The chain is built from TRBV12-3 or TRBV12-4 and TRBJ2-1; 12 nucleotides agree with TRBD2. J lost 8 bases, V lost 4 bases, and 6 bases had no gene match. This CDR3 is built from 15 residues. The CDR3 here is CASSWTSGAGDEQFF. CDR3 bases: TGTGCCAGCAGTTGGACTAGCGGGGCTGGCGATGAGCAGTTCTTC.

This clonotype has a handful of counts. The chain carries TRBV29-1 and TRBJ2-7; perhaps TRBD2 as D (5 bases). The CDR3 is made up of 11 amino acids. Germline V CDR1 and CDR2: SQVTM, ANQGSEA. V was cut by 4 bases and J by 6 bases, with 10 bases left in between. For the CDR3, the DNA is TGCAGCGTTGGCTGGAGCGGCGAGCAGTACTTC. Translated: CSVGWSGEQYF.

At least ten counts were recorded for this clonotype. This chain uses TRBV4-3 with TRBJ2-1, with 12 bases lining up with TRBD2. In germline, CDR1 is LGHNA, CDR2 YSLEER. The CDR3 is 17 amino acids. V lost 2 bases, J lost 10 bases, and 12 bases stayed unmatched. DNA of the CDR3: TGCGCCAGCAGCCAACCTACTCGACTAGCGGGAGCAGGCGAGCAGTTCTTC. Its translation: CASSQPTRLAGAGEQFF.

The J gene is TRBJ2-7, the V gene TRBV15; D possibly matches TRBD1 or TRBD2 (5 bases each). The CDR3 spans 16 residues. CDR1 LNHNV and CDR2 YYDKDF come from the germline V gene (reference sequence). Trimming took off 1 base at V and 1 base at J, with 14 bases between the two ends. The CDR3 sequence: CATSRGGDRGSYEQYF. CDR3 DNA: TGTGCCACCAGCAGAGGAGGGGATAGAGGTTCCTACGAGCAGTACTTC. The variable domain in full, completed from reference TRBV15 and TRBJ2-7, reads DAMVIQNPRYQVTQFGKPVTLSCSQTLNHNVMYWYQQKSSQAPKLLFHYYDKDFNNEADTPDNFQSRRPNTSFCFLDIRSPGLGDTAMYLCATSRGGDRGSYEQYFGPGTRLTVT.

V gene TRBV5-5 combines with J gene TRBJ2-5; maybe TRBD2 (5 bases). From germline, CDR1 is SGHKS and CDR2 YYEKEE (reference sequence). The V end lost 2 bases, the J end lost 4 bases, and 12 bases lay between the germline ends. The CDR3 loop spans 14 amino acids. The CDR3 here is CASSFTTRAETQYF. CDR3 bases: TGTGCCAGCAGCTTCACAACTAGGGCAGAGACCCAGTACTTC.

This clonotype has only a few counts. The chain links TRBV9 to TRBJ2-3; perhaps TRBD1 as D (6 bases). Germline CDR1 and CDR2: SGDLS and YYNGEE. V lost 2 bases to trimming and J lost 4 bases, with 11 bases between them. The CDR3 covers 14 residues. The CDR3 loop reads CASSVSRGADTQYF. The CDR3 DNA reads TGTGCCAGCAGCGTTTCCAGGGGTGCAGATACGCAGTATTTT.

This clonotype was found a few times. The chain recombines TRBV7-9 with TRBJ2-7, with TRBD1 matching 8 bases. The CDR3 contains 13 residues. V dropped 5 bases and J dropped 6; count of bases not matched to a gene: 6. Germline loops: CDR1 SEHNR, CDR2 FQNEAQ (reference sequence). The CDR3 DNA reads TGTGCCAGCAGCCCGGGACAGGTCTTCGAGCAGTACTTC. Translating gives CASSPGQVFEQYF.

The rearrangement links TRBV7-2 to TRBJ2-7; 8 nucleotides align to TRBD2. In germline, CDR1 is SGHTA, CDR2 FQGNSA. This CDR3 comprises 15 residues. The ends lost 2 bases at V and 4 bases at J; junction bases unmatched: 7. CDR3 DNA: TGTGCCAGCAGCTTACGGGGGGGCTCTACTTACGAGCAGTACTTC. Amino acid sequence: CASSLRGGSTYEQYF. The whole variable domain, remainder taken from reference TRBV7-2 and TRBJ2-7, is GAGVSQSPSNKVTEKGKDVELRCDPISGHTALYWYRQSLGQGLEFLIYFQGNSAPDKSGLPSDRFSAERTGGSVSTLTIQRTQQEDSAVYLCASSLRGGSTYEQYFGPGTRLTVT.

This clonotype was found a few times. The chain uses TRBV5-1 and TRBJ1-1; 8 bases are shared with TRBD1. CDR3 length: 16 residues. Germline V gene sequence: CDR1 SGHRS, CDR2 YFSETQ. J lost 0 bases, V lost 3 bases, and 7 bases had no gene match. This CDR3 is CASSSAPGGMNTEAFF. DNA for the CDR3: TGCGCCAGCAGCTCTGCACCAGGGGGCATGAACACTGAAGCTTTCTTT.

This chain links TRBV20-1 with TRBJ2-3; D is uncertain. Trimming cost V 6 bases and J 4 bases, with 11 bases left between them. The CDR3 runs 12 residues. In germline, CDR1 is DFQATT, CDR2 SNEGSKA (reference sequence). The CDR3 DNA sequence: TGCAGTGCCAGGCTGGTACCAGATACGCAGTATTTT. This sequence encodes CSARLVPDTQYF.

Only a few counts were recorded for this clonotype. This chain uses TRBV3-1 with TRBJ2-7; D possibly corresponds to TRBD1 (6 bases). The germline gives CDR1 LGHDT, CDR2 YNNKEL (reference sequence). V lost 2 bases and J 5 bases, leaving 19 bases between the germline ends. The CDR3 sequence is 16 residues long. The CDR3 region is CASSQLSSARTDEQYF. The DNA of the CDR3 is TGTGCCAGCAGCCAACTCTCTTCGGCCAGGACAGACGAGCAGTACTTC.

In its sample, this clonotype was seen many times. V and J are TRBV7-2 and TRBJ2-1, with D possibly matching TRBD2 (5 bases). Trimming shortened V by 1 base and J by 9 bases, and 19 bases separated the two germline ends. In germline, CDR1 is SGHTA, CDR2 FQGNSA. This CDR3 region has 16 residues. CDR3 sequence reads: CASSLGYSRLALEQFF. DNA of the CDR3: TGTGCCAGCAGCTTAGGATACAGTCGTCTAGCACTTGAGCAGTTCTTC.

The rearrangement links TRBV28 to TRBJ2-7, with TRBD1 as a possible D gene (6 bases). The CDR3 is 15 amino acids. Looked up from germline, CDR1 is MDHEN and CDR2 is SYDVKM. V gave up 5 bases and J gave up 8 bases, with 22 bases separating them. CDR3 loop: CASSRTVGQMSKQYF. CDR3 sequence (DNA): TGTGCCAGCAGTAGGACAGTAGGCCAAATGAGCAAGCAGTACTTC.

The V gene is TRBV10-3, the J gene TRBJ2-7, with TRBD1 as a possible D gene (6 bases). V gave up 9 bases and J gave up 7 bases, with 22 bases separating them. The CDR3 length is 14 residues. CDR1 ENHRY and CDR2 SYGVKD come from the germline V gene. The chain's CDR3 is CAILRDIGSGEQYF. CDR3 DNA: TGTGCCATTTTGAGGGACATAGGGAGTGGGGAGCAGTACTTC.

The table lists this clonotype with a few counts. This chain links TRBV14 with TRBJ2-3, with 7 bases fitting TRBD1. J was trimmed by 2 bases and V by 2 bases; bases with no gene match: 4. The CDR3 sequence is 15 residues long. Germline V gene lookup returns CDR1 SGHDN and CDR2 FVKESK. This CDR3 reads CASSQLGQHTDTQYF. CDR3 DNA: TGTGCCAGCAGCCAATTGGGACAGCACACAGATACGCAGTATTTT.

As concerns this clonotype: A much larger clone lies a single base off, so this may be a read error. The V call is TRBV27, the J call TRBJ2-1, with D possibly TRBD2 on 5 matching bases. This CDR3 is built from 15 residues. CDR1 and CDR2 (germline): MNHEY, SMNVEV (reference sequence). V was cut by 2 bases and J by 0 bases, with 8 bases left in between. CDR3 sequence: CASSLEAVSYNEQFF. In DNA, the CDR3 is TGTGCCAGCAGTTTAGAAGCGGTCTCCTACAATGAGCAGTTCTTC.

The chain carries TRBV19 and TRBJ2-3; TRBD2 aligns across 8 bases. The CDR3 totals 16 residues. J lost 3 bases, V lost 8 bases, and 13 bases had no gene match. CDR1 LNHDA and CDR2 SQIVND come from the germline V gene (reference sequence). CDR3 protein: CASHPPAGAGTDTQYF. CDR3 nucleotides: TGTGCCAGTCATCCCCCAGCGGGAGCGGGGACAGATACGCAGTATTTT.

Only a few counts were recorded for this clonotype. This sequence joins TRBV20-1 and TRBJ2-5; D may be TRBD2 (5 bases). The CDR3 spans 14 residues. The germline V and J ends were trimmed by 0 bases and 7 bases, with 15 bases remaining between them. The germline CDR1 and CDR2 sequences are DFQATT and SNEGSKA (reference sequence). The CDR3 sequence: CSARDSGYAGTQYF. CDR3 bases: TGCAGTGCTAGAGATTCTGGGTATGCGGGGACCCAGTACTTC.

This clonotype was seen more than once but under ten times. The chain uses TRBV5-1 and TRBJ2-7, with TRBD1 as a possible D gene (6 bases). V was clipped by 4 bases and J by 4 bases, with 9 bases between them. The CDR3 is made up of 12 amino acids. CDR1 and CDR2 from the germline V gene are SGHRS and YFSETQ. The CDR3 coding sequence is TGCGCCAGCAGCGTACAGGGATACGAGCAGTACTTC. This translates into CASSVQGYEQYF.

CDR3 region: CASIGTANTGELFF. DNA for the CDR3: TGTGCCAGCATCGGGACGGCGAACACCGGGGAGCTGTTTTTT. The chain links TRBV7-9 to TRBJ2-2, with D perhaps being TRBD1 or TRBD2 (5 bases each). The CDR3 contains 14 residues. Germline V lookup: CDR1 SEHNR, CDR2 FQNEAQ (reference sequence). V lost 7 bases and J 0 bases, leaving 9 bases between the germline ends.

This chain uses TRBV6-1 with TRBJ2-1; D gene unclear. The CDR3 runs 15 residues. CDR1 is MNHNS, CDR2 SASEGT, per germline. V lost 10 bases and J 5 bases, leaving 21 bases between the germline ends. The CDR3 loop is CAIHPYTQMNNEQFF. As DNA, the CDR3 is TGTGCCATCCACCCTTATACACAGATGAACAATGAGCAGTTCTTC.

CDR3 sequence reads: CASSPRTDVYGYTF. The CDR3, as DNA: TGTGCCAGCTCACCGAGGACGGACGTCTATGGCTACACCTTC. The V call is TRBV18, the J call TRBJ1-2; D is uncertain. Germline CDR1 and CDR2: KGHSH and LQKENI. Trimming pared 3 bases from V and 4 bases from J, leaving 12 bases between. There are 14 residues in the CDR3.

The J gene is TRBJ2-2, the V gene TRBV5-1; tentatively, D is TRBD2 (5 bases). V was cut by 0 bases and J by 1 base, with 10 bases left in between. The CDR3 is made up of 16 amino acids. Germline V CDR1 and CDR2: SGHRS, YFSETQ. CDR3 coding DNA: TGCGCCAGCAGCTTGGGTGGGAGCCTGAACACCGGGGAGCTGTTTTTT. This sequence encodes CASSLGGSLNTGELFF.

The chain couples TRBV10-3 to TRBJ2-7; D remains unclear. The CDR3 extends over 13 amino acids. Deletions cut 6 bases from V and 6 bases from J, with 15 bases between. CDR1 and CDR2 from the germline V gene are ENHRY and SYGVKD. The CDR3 DNA reads TGTGCCATCAGGGGTGACCGACGCTTCGAGCAGTACTTC. Translated: CAIRGDRRFEQYF.

The chain uses TRBV2 and TRBJ1-1, with a possible D match to TRBD1 (5 bases). V lost 6 bases, J lost 0 bases, and 11 bases lay in between. The germline V gene encodes CDR1 SNHLY and CDR2 FYNNEI. CDR3 length: 14 residues. As DNA, the CDR3 is TGTGCCAGCAGAGGGGACGGATTGAACACTGAAGCTTTCTTT. As protein: CASRGDGLNTEAFF.

This clonotype was detected ten times or more. DNA for the CDR3: TGCAGTGCTCCAATTGGGGGGACCAATAACTATGGCTACACCTTC. The encoded protein is CSAPIGGTNNYGYTF. The rearrangement uses TRBV20-1 and TRBJ1-2, with D perhaps TRBD1 (5 bases). Germline assignment: CDR1 DFQATT and CDR2 SNEGSKA (reference sequence). The CDR3 totals 15 residues. The V and J ends lost 5 bases and 1 base respectively, with 17 bases between them.

J is TRBJ2-7 and V is TRBV18, with D unresolved. There are 13 residues in the CDR3. Germline-derived CDR1 and CDR2 are KGHSH and LQKENI. V lost 6 bases, J lost 0 bases, and 9 bases lay in between. As DNA, the CDR3 is TGTGCCAGCTCCCAGAAGGGCTCCTACGAGCAGTACTTC. This gives the protein CASSQKGSYEQYF.

The V gene is TRBV15, the J gene TRBJ1-2; D perhaps matches TRBD1 (6 bases). The CDR3 has 14 amino acids. Deletions cut 0 bases from V and 10 bases from J, with 15 bases between. In germline, CDR1 is LNHNV, CDR2 YYDKDF (reference sequence). For the CDR3, the DNA is TGTGCCACCAGCAGAGATCTGGCAGGGGCTCACTACACCTTC. As protein: CATSRDLAGAHYTF.

This clonotype occurred a few times. This chain links TRBV29-1 with TRBJ2-6; no definite D call. The CDR3 has 11 residues. CDR1 is SQVTM, CDR2 ANQGSEA, per germline. CDR3 sequence reads: CAGWGANVLTF. In nucleotides, the CDR3 is TGCGCTGGGTGGGGGGCCAACGTCCTGACTTTC. The full variable domain, with the rest looked up from reference TRBV29-1 and TRBJ2-6, is SAVISQKPSRDICQRGTSLTIQCQVDSQVTMMFWYRQQPGQSLTLIATANQGSEATYESGFVIDKFPISRPNLTFSTLTVSNMSPEDSSIYLCAGWGANVLTFGAGSRLTVL.